The next 27 T cell receptor beta chains were all read from a single sample in a study of blood T cell repertoires in COVID-19 (dated by TCRdb to between 2020 and 2021). Library creation used the immunoSEQ multiplex PCR assay. The clones in this table, taken by TCRdb from immuneACCESS, are in-frame only. Not every clone is retained; where verified, under half of the shortfall comes from an unresolved V gene, and the cause of the rest is unknown. The table for this sample lists 280,000 or so clones; 80% to 90% of them were counted only once. Roughly 2% of the sample goes to the ten largest clones. The sample comprised PBMCs or T cells enriched from blood (not recorded which). The receptors shown here come from a man under 40 who had recovered from COVID-19.

The genes are TRBV14 and TRBJ1-2, with TRBD1 matching 7 bases. This CDR3 comprises 14 residues. The germline V gene has CDR1 SGHDN and CDR2 FVKESK. V lost 4 bases to trimming and J lost 2 bases; unmatched junction nucleotides: 4. The CDR3: CASSPSRGNYGYTF. In nucleotides, the CDR3 is TGTGCCAGCAGCCCCAGCAGGGGGAACTATGGCTACACCTTC.

This clone showed up just once. V is TRBV7-9 and J is TRBJ2-7, with 8 bases lining up with TRBD1. The V gene's germline CDR1 is SEHNR and CDR2 FQNEAQ (reference sequence). The V and J ends lost 5 bases and 4 bases, in that order; junction bases with no gene match: 7. The CDR3 length is 14 residues. CDR3 DNA: TGTGCCAGCAGCAGGGGAGGACAGGGTTACGAGCAGTACTTC. This translates into CASSRGGQGYEQYF.

The rearrangement uses TRBV7-9 and TRBJ1-3, with D unclear. Germline lookup yields CDR1 SEHNR and CDR2 FQNEAQ (reference sequence). This CDR3 spans 13 amino acids. V was pared by 6 bases and J by 4 bases, with 10 bases between. The CDR3 here is CASRLSEGNTIYF. CDR3 sequence (DNA): TGTGCCAGCAGATTAAGCGAGGGAAACACCATATATTTT.

The chain employs TRBV6-6 and TRBJ2-7; TRBD1 matches at 11 bases. The CDR3 has 16 residues. Trimming removed 5 bases from V and 3 bases from J; junction bases left unmatched: 9. Germline-derived CDR1 and CDR2 are MNHNY and SVGAGI (reference sequence). The CDR3 DNA reads TGTGCCAGCAGTCTCGCTGGGGACAGGGGGAACTACGAGCAGTACTTC. It translates to CASSLAGDRGNYEQYF.

The chain uses TRBV24-1 and TRBJ1-5; 7 bases are a match to TRBD1. The CDR3 is made up of 16 amino acids. Looked up from germline, CDR1 is KGHDR and CDR2 is SFDVKD. The junction had 12 bases not matched to a gene; V was cut back by 9 bases and J by 2 bases. This chain's CDR3 is CATSKDRKLCNQPQHF. The DNA of the CDR3 is TGTGCCACCTCTAAGGACAGGAAATTGTGCAATCAGCCCCAGCATTTT.

This clone was observed a few times. The genes are TRBV25-1 and TRBJ1-1; D remains ambiguous. Between the trimmed V and J ends, which lost 3 bases and 7 bases, there was a span of 6 bases. This CDR3 region has 11 residues. Germline V CDR1 and CDR2: MGHDK, SYGVNS. This CDR3 is CASSDHHEAFF. The CDR3 nucleotides are TGTGCCAGCAGTGACCATCATGAAGCTTTCTTT.

The chain links TRBV15 to TRBJ2-7; possibly TRBD1 for D (5 bases). CDR1 and CDR2 (germline): LNHNV, YYDKDF (reference sequence). Trimming removed 0 bases from V and 7 bases from J, with 22 bases in between. CDR3 size: 17 residues. Written as DNA, the CDR3 is TGTGCCACCAGCAGAGAATATGGGGCAGTCTCGAATCGGGAGCAGTACTTC. Protein sequence: CATSREYGAVSNREQYF.

This clone was observed a few times. V is TRBV10-2 and J is TRBJ1-4; 8 bases are a match to TRBD1. V dropped 2 bases and J dropped 7; count of bases not matched to a gene: 9. The CDR3 extends over 16 amino acids. The germline V gene has CDR1 WSHSY and CDR2 SAAADI. The chain's CDR3 is CASSETGGWGFEKLFF. The CDR3 nucleotides are TGCGCCAGCAGTGAGACAGGGGGTTGGGGTTTTGAAAAACTGTTTTTT.

CDR3 bases: TGTGCCAGCAAAGAAACCTATAGCAATCAGCCCCAGCATTTT. Residues: CASKETYSNQPQHF. V is TRBV2 and J is TRBJ1-5; D unclear. The germline V gene has CDR1 SNHLY and CDR2 FYNNEI. Trimming took off 7 bases at V and 0 bases at J, with 10 bases between the two ends. The CDR3 runs 14 residues.

The chain joins TRBV10-1 to TRBJ2-5, with 9 bases aligning to TRBD2. J was trimmed by 5 bases and V by 3 bases; bases with no gene match: 7. This CDR3 region has 15 residues. Germline V CDR1 and CDR2: WNHNN, SYGVQD (reference sequence). CDR3 amino acids: CASSEGRRGGETQYF. As DNA, the CDR3 is TGCGCCAGCAGTGAAGGTCGGCGGGGGGGGGAGACCCAGTACTTC.

The V and J genes are TRBV7-2 and TRBJ1-5; D remains ambiguous. This CDR3 has 13 residues. In germline, CDR1 is SGHTA, CDR2 FQGNSA. V lost 2 bases to trimming and J lost 6 bases, with 8 bases between them. CDR3 loop: CASSLYRGQPQHF. The CDR3 DNA reads as TGTGCCAGCAGCTTATATCGGGGTCAGCCCCAGCATTTT.

The chain is built from TRBV11-2 and TRBJ2-3; TRBD2 matches at 8 bases. J gave up 1 base and V 2 bases, and 2 bases lay outside the gene matches. Germline CDR1 is SGHAT and CDR2 is FQNNGV. The CDR3 spans 15 residues. The CDR3 here is CASSLRRGGTDTQYF. CDR3 nucleotide sequence: TGTGCCAGCAGCTTACGGCGGGGGGGCACAGATACGCAGTATTTT.

This clone has a handful of counts. The rearrangement links TRBV27 to TRBJ2-7, with 11 bases matching TRBD1. Germline V gives CDR1 MNHEY, CDR2 SMNVEV (reference sequence). The V gene end was trimmed by 0 bases and the J gene end by 2 bases; junction bases not matched to a gene: 15. This CDR3 has 20 residues. CDR3 loop: CASSLSRTGGSQYKTYEQYF. The CDR3 nucleotides read TGTGCCAGCAGTTTATCCCGGACAGGGGGCTCTCAATACAAGACCTACGAGCAGTACTTC.

The V call is TRBV7-9, the J call TRBJ2-5; 9 bases are a match to TRBD2. Germline CDR1 SEHNR, CDR2 FQNEAQ (reference sequence). V was clipped by 5 bases and J by 5 bases; unmatched bases: 6. CDR3 length equals 14 residues. The CDR3 region is CASSQAGGEETQYF. The DNA for the CDR3 is TGTGCCAGCAGCCAAGCGGGAGGAGAGGAGACCCAGTACTTC.

This clone was detected only a few times. The V gene is TRBV5-4, the J gene TRBJ2-5, with 9 nucleotides matching TRBD1. This CDR3 has 14 amino acids. V was pared by 4 bases and J by 5 bases, with 6 bases of the junction left unmatched. CDR1 and CDR2 from the germline V gene are SGHNT and YYREEE (reference sequence). Here the CDR3 DNA reads TGTGCCAGCAGCGCGACAGGGGGTGGGGAGACCCAGTACTTC. It is translated as CASSATGGGETQYF.

The gene calls are TRBV4-2 and TRBJ2-3, with 8 bases lining up with TRBD2. V lost 0 bases, J lost 5 bases, and 1 base stayed unmatched. Germline loops: CDR1 LGHNA, CDR2 YNFKEQ. CDR3 length: 14 residues. CDR3 residues: CASSQDGGGDTQYF. The CDR3 DNA is TGTGCCAGCAGCCAAGACGGGGGGGGAGATACGCAGTATTTT.

The chain recombines TRBV5-4 with TRBJ1-6, with TRBD1 identical over 7 bases. Trimming removed 0 bases from V and 3 bases from J; junction bases left unmatched: 6. CDR3 length: 17 residues. Germline lookup yields CDR1 SGHNT and CDR2 YYREEE (reference sequence). Here the CDR3 reads CASSLEGGGIYNSPLHF. The CDR3 DNA reads as TGTGCCAGCAGCTTGGAAGGGGGCGGTATCTATAATTCACCCCTCCACTTT.

The chain combines TRBV7-9 with TRBJ1-2; 7 bases map to TRBD1. This CDR3 has 13 residues. Germline assignment: CDR1 SEHNR and CDR2 FQNEAQ (reference sequence). Trimming removed 1 base from V and 4 bases from J; junction bases left unmatched: 0. CDR3 DNA: TGTGCCAGCAGCTTAGGGGACAGCTATGGCTACACCTTC. Translating gives CASSLGDSYGYTF.

The chain combines TRBV30 with TRBJ1-4, with D perhaps TRBD1 (5 bases). Germline V lookup: CDR1 GTSNPN, CDR2 SVGIG (reference sequence). V was clipped by 5 bases and J by 4 bases, with 14 bases between them. This CDR3 has 14 amino acids. The CDR3 DNA sequence: TGTGCCTGGGCCTCCGGGCAGGGTAATGAAAAACTGTTTTTT. Translated, it gives CAWASGQGNEKLFF.

The chain couples TRBV9 to TRBJ2-7; 7 bases are shared with TRBD2. This CDR3 comprises 16 residues. V was clipped by 7 bases and J by 7 bases; unmatched bases: 20. The germline V gene encodes CDR1 SGDLS and CDR2 YYNGEE. DNA for the CDR3: TGTGCCAGCCTTTCTCCCGGGGCGGGGGAGGCGCGAGAGCAGTACTTC. Residues: CASLSPGAGEAREQYF.

V usage is TRBV10-3 and J usage is TRBJ1-1; D gene unclear. Germline V lookup: CDR1 ENHRY, CDR2 SYGVKD. With 10 bases removed from V and 11 bases from J, the gap between germline ends came to 20 bases. This CDR3 comprises 12 residues. This chain's CDR3 is CASEGDVPGAFF. The CDR3 DNA reads as TGTGCCAGCGAGGGTGACGTCCCTGGGGCTTTCTTT.

The CDR3 DNA reads TGTGCCAGCACGAGATATAATTCACCCCTCCACTTT. This codes for CASTRYNSPLHF. V is TRBV27 and J is TRBJ1-6; D gene ambiguous. The CDR3 totals 12 residues. V lost 7 bases, J lost 4 bases, and 5 bases lay in between. The germline gives CDR1 MNHEY, CDR2 SMNVEV (reference sequence).

The chain carries TRBV29-1 and TRBJ2-2, with 7 positions matching TRBD1. Germline V gives CDR1 SQVTM, CDR2 ANQGSEA. V was pared by 5 bases and J by 6 bases, with 9 bases of the junction left unmatched. The CDR3 length is 14 residues. The chain's CDR3 is CSVTRDSGPGELFF. DNA of the CDR3: TGCAGCGTTACCCGGGACAGTGGTCCCGGGGAGCTGTTTTTT.

The chain combines TRBV3-1 (or the pseudogene TRBV3-2) with TRBJ1-6; D gene uncertain. There are 15 residues in the CDR3. Germline V CDR1 and CDR2: LGHDT, YNNKEL (reference sequence). The ends were cut back, 4 bases at V and 8 bases at J, with 15 bases in the middle. In DNA, the CDR3 is TGTGCCAGCAGCCTTAATCCAGTGGTTGATTCACCCCTCCACTTT. Its translation is CASSLNPVVDSPLHF.

The V call is TRBV12-3 or TRBV12-4, the J call TRBJ2-3; 12 nucleotides line up with TRBD2. This CDR3 has 13 residues. After removal of 3 bases from V and 14 bases from J, the junction contained 6 bases not matched to a gene. CDR3 in amino acids: CASSLASGGVRYF. The CDR3 DNA follows: TGTGCCAGCAGTTTGGCTAGCGGGGGGGTGCGGTATTTT.

The gene calls are TRBV3-1 (or the pseudogene TRBV3-2) and TRBJ1-4; 10 nucleotides agree with TRBD1. In germline, CDR1 is LGHDT, CDR2 YNNKEL (reference sequence). The V segment lost 1 base and the J segment 5 bases; nucleotides outside the gene matches: 4. The CDR3 is 16 amino acids. In nucleotides, the CDR3 is TGTGCCAGCAGCCAAGCGCCGGGACAGGGGAATGAAAAACTGTTTTTT. It encodes CASSQAPGQGNEKLFF.

The rearrangement links TRBV9 to TRBJ2-7; weak D call: TRBD2 (7 bases). Between the trimmed V and J ends, which lost 4 bases and 4 bases, there was a span of 18 bases. Germline CDR1 and CDR2: SGDLS and YYNGEE. CDR3 length: 15 amino acids. CDR3 in DNA: TGTGCCAGCAGCCCTAGGTGGGGGGGGCCTTACGAGCAGTACTTC. Translating it yields CASSPRWGGPYEQYF.